This TCR beta chain derives from a study of blood T cells in healthy people across ages (dated by TCRdb to between 2014 and 2017). Concerning the study at large: In model experiments, template switching captured about one uniquely barcoded TCR beta cDNA molecule for every two T cells. To track age-related changes in TCR beta repertoire diversity, the study relied on deep sequencing normalized with unique cDNA molecular identifiers. The donors were split into four age groups: young (average 16 years), middle-aged (more than 35), aged (approximately 60) and long-lived (about 82). To avoid experimental bias, donors of different ages were spread randomly across the sequencing lanes. Two additional independent replicas of 1 million unique cDNA reads from the same blood draw were analyzed for two donors (one aged 18 to 30 and one aged 80 or older).

The 39 donors, aged about 6 to 100 years, were systemically healthy Caucasian individuals from Russia. Approximately 9 milliliters of peripheral blood were collected from each donor into EDTA-treated Vacutainer tubes. PBMCs were isolated by Ficoll-Paque density-gradient centrifugation, with at least 6 million obtained per sample. Trizol reagent was used to extract total RNA from the PBMCs, yielding at least 5 micrograms per sample. For every donor, flow cytometry on a PBMC aliquot measured the percentage of naive CD45RAhigh/CD27high T cells. The receptor library was made with 5' RACE. Sequencing instrument: Illumina HiSeq 2500. A second roughly 6 to 12 cycle PCR used a sample-barcoded 5' primer and a J-beta primer mix. A template-switch 5' adaptor carrying 12 random nucleotides introduced a unique molecular identifier onto each TCR beta cDNA molecule. Each sample yielded at least 2.5 million CDR3-containing paired-end reads. The Mint cDNA synthesis kit, primed by a TRBC-specific oligonucleotide, was used to synthesize first-strand cDNA from all RNA. Following uracil-DNA glycosylase treatment, all cDNA underwent a first 18-cycle PCR with the universal primers M1SS and BC2_uni_R. The original pipeline was this. For normalization, 1 million high-quality reads, each with a distinct molecular identifier, were randomly selected from each sample. Reads sharing molecular identifiers were discarded rather than binned into consensus sequences. MiTCR, with a Q25 quality threshold and the strictest error-elimination algorithm, was used for CDR3 identification, clonotype clustering and error correction. A nonparametric unseen species model using Euler transformation provided a lower-bound estimate of total TCR beta diversity. The public sequencing data were trimmed at Q25 with fastp and processed into clonotypes with MiXCR by TCRdb, which kept only in-frame beta chains. Rows merge per CDR3 protein into single entries with the most common DNA and genes. What appears here as the V and J calls and clone size reflects TCRdb's work, not the paper's. This sample lists 1.2 million to 1.5 million distinct CDR3 sequences; roughly 45% were detected once. Clones ranked in the top ten supply less than 8% of the sample.

Study-level results and caveats: Estimates of total diversity based on one million sequenced T cells were considered lower bounds and underestimates. Because the CMV infection status of the donors was unknown, age-related changes in expanded clonotypes may potentially have been confounded. Because profiling used bulk unsorted PBMCs, naive and antigen-experienced compartments could not be compared conclusively. Compared with the aged group, the long-lived group had more naive CD4+ T cells, fewer expanded clones and increased TCR diversity, suggesting age selection. The percentage of naive T cells measured by flow cytometry correlated strongly with observed TCR beta diversity. As age increased, observed TCR beta diversity per million T cells dropped in a roughly linear way, and a significant reduction was already evident by age 40.

The CDR3 has 16 amino acids, counting the end cysteine and phenylalanine. The retained sequence is limited to the CDR3, 48 bases, with the frame set at the first base. Trimming leaves V shorter by 2 bases and J shorter by 4 bases, with the junction holding 8 bases beyond the gene matches. In the germline V gene, CDR1 corresponds to SGHAT and CDR2 to FQNNGV. Regarding this clonotype: This receptor's antigen is unknown. Nothing much larger sits one base from this clone, and base qualities are not available.

This clonotype was sampled from a woman aged 18-29 years in good health. Recombination joined TRBV11-2 with TRBJ1-2; 9 central bases correspond to TRBD1. Source material: blood. In nucleotides, the sequence is TGTGCCAGCAGCTTAAACGTGGGACAGGGTGGCTATGGCTACACCTTC. Translated, this gives CASSLNVGQGGYGYTF.